This T cell receptor (beta chain) comes out of a study of patients and donors after allogeneic stem cell transplantation. The V end lost 5 bases, the J end lost 0 bases, and 8 bases lay between the germline ends. The CDR3 length is 15 residues. This clonotype appeared a few times. One entry per CDR3 protein results from TCRdb running MiXCR on the RT-PCR reads. The sample records 920,000 or so distinct CDR3 sequences, approximately 19% being singletons. The material sequenced was blood, either unsorted or a sorted T cell fraction (not recorded which). The TCR was taken from a human donor who was either an allogeneic HSCT recipient or a stem cell or donor lymphocyte infusion donor (not recorded which). It is not recorded whose cells these are; they may come from a transplant donor. This chain connects TRBV12-3 or TRBV12-4 to TRBJ1-6; D call uncertain. The CDR3 coding sequence is TGTGCCAGCAGTGCTCAAAGCTCCTATAATTCACCCCTCCACTTT. Protein sequence: CASSAQSSYNSPLHF.